This TCR beta chain was sequenced for a study of cytomegalovirus exposure and HLA in healthy donors. The study's findings and limits: Listed as cytomegalovirus-associated were over 150 TCR beta chains.

For this clone: What it recognizes is unknown.

The PCR was carried out with 60 Vbeta primers and 13 Jbeta primers. Measured with immunoSEQ multiplex PCR; TCRdb has only the in-frame clones, and not every one. The sample has 95,000 to 150,000 clones; 75% to 85% are singletons. This CDR3 is built from 16 residues. CDR1 and CDR2 from the germline V gene are ENHRY and SYGVKD. Trimming left V 1 base short and J 7 bases short, with 14 bases between. The receptor was derived from a man aged 30 to 39 in good health and CMV-seropositive. The V and J genes are TRBV10-3 and TRBJ1-6; D not certain. The material sequenced was PBMCs. As DNA, the CDR3 is TGTGCCATCAGTGAGTTTTCTATACTTCAAAATTCACCCCTCCACTTT. Protein product: CAISEFSILQNSPLHF.